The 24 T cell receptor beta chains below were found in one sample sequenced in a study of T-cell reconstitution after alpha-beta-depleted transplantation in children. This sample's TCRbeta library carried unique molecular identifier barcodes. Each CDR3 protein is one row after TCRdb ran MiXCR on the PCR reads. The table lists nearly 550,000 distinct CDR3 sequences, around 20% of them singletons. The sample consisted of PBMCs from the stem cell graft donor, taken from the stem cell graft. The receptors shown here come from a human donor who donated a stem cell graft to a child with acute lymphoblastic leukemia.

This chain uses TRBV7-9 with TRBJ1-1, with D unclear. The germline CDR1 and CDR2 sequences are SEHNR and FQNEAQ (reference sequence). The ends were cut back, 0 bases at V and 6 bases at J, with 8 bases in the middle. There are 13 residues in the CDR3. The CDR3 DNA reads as TGTGCCAGCAGCTTAGCGCTATTGTCTGAAGCTTTCTTT. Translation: CASSLALLSEAFF. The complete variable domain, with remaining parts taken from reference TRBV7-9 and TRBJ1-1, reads DTGVSQNPRHKITKRGQNVTFRCDPISEHNRLYWYRQTLGQGPEFLTYFQNEAQLEKSRLLSDRFSAERPKGSFSTLEIQRTEQGDSAMYLCASSLALLSEAFFGQGTRLTVV.

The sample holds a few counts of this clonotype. The CDR3 here is CASSLGSTGQETQYF. The DNA of the CDR3 is TGCGCCAGCAGCTTGGGGTCTACAGGCCAAGAGACCCAGTACTTC. The chain joins TRBV5-1 to TRBJ2-5; D may be TRBD1 (5 bases). V lost 0 bases to trimming and J lost 1 base, with 10 bases between them. The CDR3 covers 15 residues. Germline V CDR1 and CDR2: SGHRS, YFSETQ.

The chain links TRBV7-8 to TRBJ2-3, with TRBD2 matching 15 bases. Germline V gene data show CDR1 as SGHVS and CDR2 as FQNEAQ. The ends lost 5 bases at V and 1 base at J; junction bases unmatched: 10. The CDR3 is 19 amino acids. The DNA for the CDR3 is TGTGCCAGCAGCCTGGGACTAGCGGGAGGCGTAGGGGGCACAGATACGCAGTATTTT. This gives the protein CASSLGLAGGVGGTDTQYF.

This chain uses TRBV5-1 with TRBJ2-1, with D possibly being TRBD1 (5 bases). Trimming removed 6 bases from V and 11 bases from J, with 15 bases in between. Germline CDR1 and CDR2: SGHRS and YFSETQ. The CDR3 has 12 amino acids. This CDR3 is CASTPLGQKQFF. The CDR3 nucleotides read TGCGCCAGCACCCCCCTGGGGCAAAAGCAGTTCTTC.

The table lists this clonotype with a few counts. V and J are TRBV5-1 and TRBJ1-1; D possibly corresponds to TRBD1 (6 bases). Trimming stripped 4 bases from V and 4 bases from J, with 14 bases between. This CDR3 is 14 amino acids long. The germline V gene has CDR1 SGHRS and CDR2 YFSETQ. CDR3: CASSTTGAPTEAFF. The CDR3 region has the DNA TGCGCCAGCAGCACGACGGGGGCGCCCACTGAAGCTTTCTTT.

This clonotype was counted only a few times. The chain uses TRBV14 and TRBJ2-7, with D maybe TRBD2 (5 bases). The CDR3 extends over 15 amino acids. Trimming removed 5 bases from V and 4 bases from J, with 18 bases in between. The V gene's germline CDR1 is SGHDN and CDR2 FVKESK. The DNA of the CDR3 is TGTGCCAGCAGCTTAGTTCGAGGGCCTGTTTACGAGCAGTACTTC. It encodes CASSLVRGPVYEQYF.

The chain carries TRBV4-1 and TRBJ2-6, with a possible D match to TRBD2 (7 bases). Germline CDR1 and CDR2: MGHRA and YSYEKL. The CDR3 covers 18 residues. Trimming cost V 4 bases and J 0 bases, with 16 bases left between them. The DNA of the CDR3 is TGCGCCAGCAGCCCCACTCCCGGGGGGCGCTCTGGGGCCAACGTCCTGACTTTC. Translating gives CASSPTPGGRSGANVLTF.

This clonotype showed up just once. The CDR3 DNA is TGTGCCAGCACTGGCTTCTCCTACGAGCAGTACTTC. It is translated as CASTGFSYEQYF. The chain is built from TRBV25-1 and TRBJ2-7; D unresolved. Between the trimmed V and J ends, which lost 7 bases and 0 bases, there was a span of 7 bases. CDR3 length: 12 residues. In germline, CDR1 is MGHDK, CDR2 SYGVNS.

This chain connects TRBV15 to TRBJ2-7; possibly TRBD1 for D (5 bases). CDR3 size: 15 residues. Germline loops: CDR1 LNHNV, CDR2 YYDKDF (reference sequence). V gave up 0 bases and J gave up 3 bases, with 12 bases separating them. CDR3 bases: TGTGCCACCAGCAGAGATAGGGGCAGGGTCTACGAGCAGTACTTC. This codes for CATSRDRGRVYEQYF.

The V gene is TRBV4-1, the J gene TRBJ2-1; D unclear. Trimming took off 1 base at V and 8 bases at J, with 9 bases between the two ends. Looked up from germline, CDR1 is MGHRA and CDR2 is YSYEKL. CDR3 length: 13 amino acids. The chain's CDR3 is CASSQVRSDEQFF. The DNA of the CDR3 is TGCGCCAGCAGCCAAGTTAGAAGCGATGAGCAGTTCTTC.

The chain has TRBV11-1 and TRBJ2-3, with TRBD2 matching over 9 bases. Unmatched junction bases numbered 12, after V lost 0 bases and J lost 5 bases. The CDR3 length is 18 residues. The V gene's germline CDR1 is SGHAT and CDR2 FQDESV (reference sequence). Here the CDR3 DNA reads TGTGCCAGCAGCTTAGCGCGGGCTAGCGGGACGTCCCGAGATACGCAGTATTTT. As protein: CASSLARASGTSRDTQYF.

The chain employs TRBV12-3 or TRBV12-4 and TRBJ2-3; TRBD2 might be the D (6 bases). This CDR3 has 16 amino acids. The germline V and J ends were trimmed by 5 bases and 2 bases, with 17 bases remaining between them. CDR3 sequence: CASSGPQEGLTDTQYF. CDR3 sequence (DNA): TGTGCCAGCAGTGGTCCCCAGGAGGGCCTCACAGATACGCAGTATTTT.

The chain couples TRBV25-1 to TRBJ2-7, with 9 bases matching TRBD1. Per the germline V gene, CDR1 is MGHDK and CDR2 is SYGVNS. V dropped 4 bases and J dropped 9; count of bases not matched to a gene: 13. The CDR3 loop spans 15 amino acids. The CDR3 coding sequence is TGTGCCAGCAGTGGGAAGGACAGGGGCTCGTGTCGGCAGTACTTC. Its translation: CASSGKDRGSCRQYF.

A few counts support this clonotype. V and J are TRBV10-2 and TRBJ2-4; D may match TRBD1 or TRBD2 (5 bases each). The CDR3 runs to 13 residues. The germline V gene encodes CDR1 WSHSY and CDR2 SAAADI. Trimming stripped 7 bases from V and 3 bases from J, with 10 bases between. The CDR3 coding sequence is TGCGCCAGCACCTTGGGGGTCAAAAACATTCAGTACTTC. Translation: CASTLGVKNIQYF.

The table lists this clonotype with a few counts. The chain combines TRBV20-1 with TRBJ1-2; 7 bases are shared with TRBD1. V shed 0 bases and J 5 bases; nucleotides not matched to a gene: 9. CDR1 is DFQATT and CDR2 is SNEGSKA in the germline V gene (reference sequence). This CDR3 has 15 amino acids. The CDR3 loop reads CSARDARGGKYGYTF. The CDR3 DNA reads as TGCAGTGCTAGAGATGCCAGGGGGGGCAAGTATGGCTACACCTTC.

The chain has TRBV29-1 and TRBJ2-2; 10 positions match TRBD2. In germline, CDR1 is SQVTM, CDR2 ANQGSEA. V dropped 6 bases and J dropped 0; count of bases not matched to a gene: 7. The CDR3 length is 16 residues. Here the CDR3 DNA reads TGCAGCGTCCCTAGCGGGAGCCCCCCGAACACCGGGGAGCTGTTTTTT. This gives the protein CSVPSGSPPNTGELFF.

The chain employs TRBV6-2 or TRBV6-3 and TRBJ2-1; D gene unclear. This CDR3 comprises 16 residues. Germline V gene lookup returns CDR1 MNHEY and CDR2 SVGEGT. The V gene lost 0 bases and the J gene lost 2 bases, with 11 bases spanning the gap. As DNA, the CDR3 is TGTGCCAGCAGTTACTCGAATCCGGGTACCTACAATGAGCAGTTCTTC. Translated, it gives CASSYSNPGTYNEQFF.

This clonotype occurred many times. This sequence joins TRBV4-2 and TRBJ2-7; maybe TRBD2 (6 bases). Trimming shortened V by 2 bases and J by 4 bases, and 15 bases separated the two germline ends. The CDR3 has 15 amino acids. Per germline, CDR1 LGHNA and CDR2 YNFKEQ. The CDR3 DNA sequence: TGTGCCAGCAGCCAATCTACTAGGAGGGGTTACGAGCAGTACTTC. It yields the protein CASSQSTRRGYEQYF.

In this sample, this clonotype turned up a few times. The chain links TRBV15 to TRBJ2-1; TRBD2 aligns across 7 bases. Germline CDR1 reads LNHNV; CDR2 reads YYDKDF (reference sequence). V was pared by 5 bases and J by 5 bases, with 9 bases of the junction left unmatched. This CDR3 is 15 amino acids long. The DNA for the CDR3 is TGTGCCACCAGCTTGATCGGGACTACGAACAATGAGCAGTTCTTC. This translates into CATSLIGTTNNEQFF.

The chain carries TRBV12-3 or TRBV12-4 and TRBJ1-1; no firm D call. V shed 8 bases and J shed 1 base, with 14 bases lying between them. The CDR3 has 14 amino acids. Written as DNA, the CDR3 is TGTGCCAGCCTAGGCCAACTCACGAACACTGAAGCTTTCTTT. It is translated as CASLGQLTNTEAFF.

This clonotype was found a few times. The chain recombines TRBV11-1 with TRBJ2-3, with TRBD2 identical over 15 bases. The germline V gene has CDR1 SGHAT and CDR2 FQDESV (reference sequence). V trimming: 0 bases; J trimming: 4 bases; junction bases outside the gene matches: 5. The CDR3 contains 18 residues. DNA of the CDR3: TGTGCCAGCAGCTTAGCGAGGACTAGCGGGAGGGCCCCAGATACGCAGTATTTT. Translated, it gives CASSLARTSGRAPDTQYF.

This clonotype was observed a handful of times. CDR3 residues: CSARDKRYQETQYF. CDR3 nucleotide sequence: TGCAGTGCTAGAGATAAGAGGTACCAAGAGACCCAGTACTTC. The chain combines TRBV20-1 with TRBJ2-5; D remains ambiguous. This CDR3 spans 14 amino acids. V lost 0 bases and J lost 0, with 8 bases in between. Germline V lookup: CDR1 DFQATT, CDR2 SNEGSKA (reference sequence).

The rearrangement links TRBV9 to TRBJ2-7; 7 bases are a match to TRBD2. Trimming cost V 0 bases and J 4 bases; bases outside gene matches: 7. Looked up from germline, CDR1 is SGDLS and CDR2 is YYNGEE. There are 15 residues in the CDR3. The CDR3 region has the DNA TGTGCCAGCAGCGTAGAGGGCGGGAGCGGATACGAGCAGTACTTC. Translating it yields CASSVEGGSGYEQYF.

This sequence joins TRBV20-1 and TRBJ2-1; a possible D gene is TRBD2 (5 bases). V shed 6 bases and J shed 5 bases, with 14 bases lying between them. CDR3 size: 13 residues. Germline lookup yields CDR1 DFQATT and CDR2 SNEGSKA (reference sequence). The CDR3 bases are TGCAGTGCCTGGGAGAGCCCAAACAATGAGCAGTTCTTC. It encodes CSAWESPNNEQFF.